Below are 30 T cell receptor beta chains sequenced from a single sample in a study of blood T cells in healthy people across ages. A sample-barcoded 5' primer and a J-beta primer mix were used in a second PCR of roughly 6 to 11 cycles. One entry per CDR3 protein results from TCRdb running MiXCR on the 5' RACE reads. The table includes 550,000 to 800,000 distinct CDR3 sequences, 20% to 25% detected once. Sequenced input: blood. The receptors originated from a man between 65 and 85 years old in good health.

The rearrangement links TRBV6-1 to TRBJ2-2; D could derive from TRBD1 or TRBD2 (6 bases each). This CDR3 contains 14 residues. CDR1 and CDR2 (germline): MNHNS, SASEGT. V was shortened by 6 bases and J by 3 bases, with 11 bases between the two germline ends. The CDR3 nucleotides read TGTGCCAGCAGGAGTGGGGGGCACACCGGGGAGCTGTTTTTT. Residues: CASRSGGHTGELFF.

Remarks on this clonotype: One junction end does not reproduce the germline sequence, and a read error may be involved. J is TRBJ2-1 and V is TRBV29-1; tentative D call: TRBD2 (11 bases). The CDR3 spans 20 residues. From germline, CDR1 is SQVTM and CDR2 ANQGSEA. CDR3 DNA sequence: TGCAGCGTTGAAGATTCGTGGGACAGGGGCTTAGCGGGAGGGTACAGTGAGCAGTTCTTC. Protein sequence: CSVEDSWDRGLAGGYSEQFF.

V and J are TRBV12-3 or TRBV12-4 and TRBJ2-5, with 7 bases matching TRBD2. This CDR3 has 14 amino acids. Trimming removed 3 bases from V and 4 bases from J; junction bases left unmatched: 5. Written as DNA, the CDR3 is TGTGCCAGCAGTTTTCTTTGGGGGGGAGAGACCCAGTACTTC. It codes for CASSFLWGGETQYF.

Here the CDR3 reads CASQGQDTGELFF. The CDR3 DNA reads TGCGCCAGTCAAGGACAGGACACCGGGGAGCTGTTTTTT. The rearrangement uses TRBV5-1 and TRBJ2-2, with 7 bases that match TRBD1. The V segment lost 8 bases and the J segment 3 bases; nucleotides outside the gene matches: 4. CDR1 is SGHRS and CDR2 is YFSETQ in the germline V gene. The CDR3 has 13 residues.

This clonotype has only a few counts. This rearrangement joins TRBV14 to TRBJ2-7; 7 nucleotides align to TRBD1. With 1 base clipped from V and 2 bases from J, the junction kept 5 bases outside the gene matches. CDR3 length: 15 residues. Germline V gene data show CDR1 as SGHDN and CDR2 as FVKESK. CDR3 region: CASSQGSGGTYEQYF. Written as DNA, the CDR3 is TGTGCCAGCAGCCAAGGGTCAGGGGGTACCTACGAGCAGTACTTC.

This chain connects TRBV28 to TRBJ2-3; tentatively, D is TRBD2 (6 bases). The germline V and J ends were trimmed by 2 bases and 0 bases, with 24 bases remaining between them. The CDR3 is made up of 20 amino acids. Per the germline V gene, CDR1 is MDHEN and CDR2 is SYDVKM. CDR3 in DNA: TGTGCCAGCAGTTTAGCCGGTAGTCCGGACTACCAGACTAGCACAGATACGCAGTATTTT. This codes for CASSLAGSPDYQTSTDTQYF.

This clonotype appeared a few times. V and J are TRBV12-3 or TRBV12-4 and TRBJ2-1; perhaps TRBD2 as D (5 bases). There are 14 residues in the CDR3. V was shortened by 7 bases and J by 2 bases, with 12 bases between the two germline ends. CDR3 DNA: TGTGCCAGCACCCAGGAGGTCCCCTACAATGAGCAGTTCTTC. The encoded protein is CASTQEVPYNEQFF.

The J gene is TRBJ2-1, the V gene TRBV6-8; 13 bases are a match to TRBD2. This CDR3 has 14 amino acids. Losses at the gene ends were 7 bases for V and 5 bases for J; bases not matched to a gene: 2. Germline V CDR1 and CDR2: MNHGY, SAAAGT. CDR3 amino acids: CASNGTSGDNEQFF. Here the CDR3 DNA reads TGTGCCAGCAACGGGACTAGCGGGGACAATGAGCAGTTCTTC.

With regard to this clonotype: The junction differs from germline at one of its ends, possibly a read error. The CDR3, as DNA: TGTGCCAGCAGCACAGGCGGGAGGGGGGCCTACAATGAGCGGTTCTTC. Protein sequence: CASSTGGRGAYNERFF. The J gene is TRBJ2-1, the V gene TRBV9, with 9 bases identical to TRBD2. The CDR3 totals 16 residues. Germline CDR1 reads SGDLS; CDR2 reads YYNGEE.

This sequence joins TRBV29-1 and TRBJ2-3; 10 bases are shared with TRBD2. The length of the CDR3 is 15 residues. J lost 6 bases, V lost 4 bases, and 10 bases had no gene match. Germline V gene sequence: CDR1 SQVTM, CDR2 ANQGSEA. The DNA for the CDR3 is TGCAGCGTTGCATATAGCGGGGGGATGCCTGATACGCAGTATTTT. Protein: CSVAYSGGMPDTQYF.

The J gene is TRBJ2-5, the V gene TRBV12-3 or TRBV12-4; unclear D gene. The J call is doubtful: the DNA matches TRBJ2-7 better. The CDR3 has 12 amino acids. CDR3 sequence reads: CASSLEWREQYF. CDR3 DNA: TGTGCCAGCAGTTTAGAGTGGCGCGAGCAGTACTTC.

This chain connects TRBV28 to TRBJ2-5; 7 bases line up with TRBD1. The better agreement between TRBJ2-7 and the DNA end casts doubt on the J call. Germline values: CDR1 MDHEN, CDR2 SYDVKM. This CDR3 contains 14 residues. CDR3 DNA sequence: TGTGCCAGCAGCAACGACAGGGTAAACGACGAGCAGTACTTC. Its protein product is CASSNDRVNDEQYF.

This clonotype was seen a handful of times. The chain uses TRBV5-8 and TRBJ2-7; D is perhaps TRBD1 (6 bases). V lost 4 bases and J lost 3, with 20 bases in between. Per the germline V gene, CDR1 is SGHTS and CDR2 is YDEGEE. This CDR3 has 16 amino acids. CDR3 nucleotide sequence: TGTGCCAGCAGCATAACCCACAGGGTCCCTCTCTACGAGCAGTACTTC. This translates into CASSITHRVPLYEQYF.

The rearrangement links TRBV20-1 to TRBJ2-5; 7 nucleotides line up with TRBD2. With 0 bases clipped from V and 7 bases from J, the junction kept 5 bases outside the gene matches. The CDR3 length is 13 residues. From germline, CDR1 is DFQATT and CDR2 SNEGSKA (reference sequence). The DNA of the CDR3 is TGCAGTGCTAGAGATAGGCGGGGGAGGACCCAGTACTTC. It encodes CSARDRRGRTQYF.

The V call is TRBV4-3, the J call TRBJ1-6; the D is unclear. This CDR3 region has 14 residues. From germline, CDR1 is LGHNA and CDR2 YSLEER. Trimming removed 1 base from V and 4 bases from J, with 5 bases in between. As DNA, the CDR3 is TGCGCCAGCAGCCAAGCCCGTTATAATTCACCCCTCCACTTT. Its translation is CASSQARYNSPLHF.

The genes are TRBV29-1 and TRBJ2-5; 7 bases fit TRBD2. The CDR3 has 12 amino acids. Germline trimming cut 4 bases from V and 3 bases from J; bases unmatched to any gene: 2. Per the germline V gene, CDR1 is SQVTM and CDR2 is ANQGSEA. This CDR3 is CSVAGGEETQYF. As DNA, the CDR3 is TGCAGCGTTGCGGGGGGAGAAGAGACCCAGTACTTC.

Regarding this clonotype: A much larger clone lies one base from this, so it may be a read error. This chain uses TRBV20-1 with TRBJ2-5; D may be TRBD2 (5 bases). Germline CDR1 is DFQATT and CDR2 is SNEGSKA (reference sequence). The CDR3 consists of 11 residues. The V end was cut by 3 bases, the J end by 5 bases, with 7 bases between. DNA of the CDR3: TGCAGTGCTAGGACGGGGGAGACCCAGTACTTC. Translation gives CSARTGETQYF.

The chain uses TRBV7-2 and TRBJ2-5; 8 nucleotides align to TRBD1. The CDR3 has 14 residues. Germline-derived CDR1 and CDR2 are SGHTA and FQGNSA. J gave up 4 bases and V 7 bases, and 8 bases lay outside the gene matches. The CDR3 loop is CASTEQGVRETQYF. The CDR3 bases are TGTGCCAGCACCGAACAGGGGGTTCGAGAGACCCAGTACTTC.

This clonotype was recorded a few times. The chain recombines TRBV7-6 with TRBJ1-2; maybe TRBD1 (5 bases). The germline gives CDR1 SGHVS, CDR2 FNYEAQ. V was pared by 5 bases and J by 4 bases, with 14 bases between. The CDR3 consists of 14 residues. The CDR3 here is CASSTGGGGYGYTF. The CDR3 region has the DNA TGTGCCAGCAGCACCGGGGGGGGTGGCTATGGCTACACCTTC. The whole variable domain, remainder taken from reference TRBV7-6 and TRBJ1-2, is GAGVSQSPRYKVTKRGQDVALRCDPISGHVSLYWYRQALGQGPEFLTYFNYEAQQDKSGLPNDRFSAERPEGSISTLTIQRTEQRDSAMYRCASSTGGGGYGYTFGSGTRLTVV.

This clonotype was counted at least ten times. The V call is TRBV20-1, the J call TRBJ2-5; 8 bases line up with TRBD2. The junction had 7 bases not matched to a gene; V was cut back by 0 bases and J by 4 bases. CDR1 is DFQATT, CDR2 SNEGSKA, per germline (reference sequence). The CDR3 is 15 amino acids. This CDR3 is CSARDLAGSVETQYF. DNA for the CDR3: TGCAGTGCTAGAGATTTAGCGGGATCGGTAGAGACCCAGTACTTC.

This clonotype was counted at least ten times. The chain is built from TRBV6-5 and TRBJ2-1; 8 bases align to TRBD2. Germline CDR1 MNHEY, CDR2 SVGAGI. This CDR3 spans 15 amino acids. Trimming removed 2 bases from V and 8 bases from J; junction bases left unmatched: 8. CDR3 nucleotides: TGTGCCAGCAGTTACCGAGCGGGAGTGGTGGATGAGCAGTTCTTC. Protein product: CASSYRAGVVDEQFF.

The chain joins TRBV27 to TRBJ2-5; D is undetermined. The CDR3 totals 15 residues. The V gene's germline CDR1 is MNHEY and CDR2 SMNVEV (reference sequence). The V gene lost 5 bases and the J gene lost 0 bases, with 13 bases spanning the gap. The CDR3 spells CASSRRTQYQETQYF. CDR3 DNA sequence: TGTGCCAGCAGTAGGCGGACCCAGTACCAAGAGACCCAGTACTTC.

V is TRBV11-2 and J is TRBJ1-1; TRBD1 might be the D (6 bases). With 3 bases removed from V and 1 base from J, the gap between germline ends came to 9 bases. Germline loops: CDR1 SGHAT, CDR2 FQNNGV. The CDR3 covers 14 residues. CDR3 nucleotides: TGTGCCAGCAGCTTTGACAGGCAGAACACTGAAGCTTTCTTT. Its translation is CASSFDRQNTEAFF.

A few counts support this clonotype. Here the CDR3 DNA reads TGTGCCAGCAGCCCTGAGCAGAACACCGGGGAGCTGTTTTTT. Encoded protein: CASSPEQNTGELFF. This chain joins TRBV12-3 or TRBV12-4 and TRBJ2-2; D remains ambiguous. V was trimmed by 6 bases and J by 1 base, leaving 9 bases between them. The CDR3 covers 14 residues.

With respect to this clonotype: At one of its ends the junction is not consistent with the germline gene, which may arise from a read error. V usage is TRBV12-3 or TRBV12-4 and J usage is TRBJ2-3; no definite D call. The CDR3 sequence is 16 residues long. CDR3 bases: TGTGCCAGCAGCCCTGGGGTGCGGCAAAGCACAGATACGCTGTATTTT. Amino acid sequence: CASSPGVRQSTDTLYF.

This clonotype turned up a few times. This chain joins TRBV20-1 and TRBJ1-1, with D unresolved. Trimming took off 6 bases at V and 8 bases at J, with 13 bases between the two ends. Looked up from germline, CDR1 is DFQATT and CDR2 is SNEGSKA (reference sequence). The CDR3 extends over 11 amino acids. DNA of the CDR3: TGCAGTGCCAGCTCCCTTAAGGAAGCTTTCTTT. Translating it yields CSASSLKEAFF.

The table lists this clonotype with a few counts. A read error may account for a junction end that differs from germline. The V and J genes are TRBV5-6 and TRBJ2-5; D is ambiguous. The end of the DNA is better explained by TRBJ2-7, so the J call may be wrong. The germline CDR1 and CDR2 sequences are SGHDT and YYEEEE. The CDR3 is made up of 15 amino acids. The CDR3 DNA follows: TGTGCCAACAGCTTAAAGTATCAGTCCCCCTACGAGCAGTACTTC. Amino acid sequence: CANSLKYQSPYEQYF.

In its sample, this clonotype was seen a few times. The CDR3, as DNA: TGCAGTGCTAGAGTTGGCGGGAGAGGAACCGGGGAGCTGTTTTTT. This sequence encodes CSARVGGRGTGELFF. The rearrangement links TRBV20-1 to TRBJ2-2; the match to TRBD2 covers 7 bases. J lost 5 bases, V lost 1 base, and 7 bases had no gene match. This CDR3 region has 15 residues. Germline CDR1 is DFQATT and CDR2 is SNEGSKA (reference sequence).

The chain uses TRBV29-1 and TRBJ2-7, with D perhaps matching TRBD1 (6 bases). This CDR3 is 12 amino acids long. Deletions cut 3 bases from V and 3 bases from J, with 9 bases between. The germline V gene encodes CDR1 SQVTM and CDR2 ANQGSEA. CDR3 protein: CSVDVQGYEQYF. CDR3 nucleotide sequence: TGCAGCGTTGATGTACAGGGCTACGAGCAGTACTTC.

The chain employs TRBV12-3 or TRBV12-4 and TRBJ2-3; TRBD2 agrees at 7 bases. This CDR3 is 14 amino acids long. With 2 bases clipped from V and 5 bases from J, the junction kept 4 bases outside the gene matches. The chain's CDR3 is CASSLMGRGDTQYF. Here the CDR3 DNA reads TGTGCCAGCAGTTTAATGGGGAGGGGAGATACGCAGTATTTT.